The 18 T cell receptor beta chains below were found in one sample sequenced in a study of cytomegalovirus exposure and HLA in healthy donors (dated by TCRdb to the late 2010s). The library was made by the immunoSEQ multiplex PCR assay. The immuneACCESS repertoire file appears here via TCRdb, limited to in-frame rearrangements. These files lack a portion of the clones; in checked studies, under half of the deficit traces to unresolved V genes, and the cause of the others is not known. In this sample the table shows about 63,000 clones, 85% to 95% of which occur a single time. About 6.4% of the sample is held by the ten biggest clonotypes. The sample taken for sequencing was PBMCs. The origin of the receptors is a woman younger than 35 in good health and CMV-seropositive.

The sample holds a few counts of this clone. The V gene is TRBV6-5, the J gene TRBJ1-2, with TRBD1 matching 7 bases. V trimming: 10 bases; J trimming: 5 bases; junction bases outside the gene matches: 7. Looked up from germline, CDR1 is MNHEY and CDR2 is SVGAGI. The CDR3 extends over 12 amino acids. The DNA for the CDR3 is TGTGCCACCCGGGACAGAGAATATGGCTACACCTTC. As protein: CATRDREYGYTF.

Here the CDR3 DNA reads TGTGCCAGTAGTAAAGGAACCGAGACTGTCAGGCAGTACTTC. This gives the protein CASSKGTETVRQYF. This sequence joins TRBV19 and TRBJ2-7, with D hard to call. The CDR3 is 14 residues long. CDR1 and CDR2 (germline): LNHDA, SQIVND (reference sequence). The V end lost 4 bases, the J end lost 9 bases, and 19 bases lay between the germline ends.

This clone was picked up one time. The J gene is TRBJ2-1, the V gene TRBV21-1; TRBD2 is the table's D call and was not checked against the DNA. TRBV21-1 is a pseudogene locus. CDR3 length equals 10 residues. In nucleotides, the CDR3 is TGTGCCAGCCCTAGTGATGAGCAGTTCTTC. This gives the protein CASPSDEQFF.

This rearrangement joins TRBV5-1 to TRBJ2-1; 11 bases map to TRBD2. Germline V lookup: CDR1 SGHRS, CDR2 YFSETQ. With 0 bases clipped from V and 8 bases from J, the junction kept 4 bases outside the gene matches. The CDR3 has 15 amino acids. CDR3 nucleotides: TGCGCCAGCAGCTTGGTTAGCGGGGGGGTATATGAGCAGTTCTTC. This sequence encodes CASSLVSGGVYEQFF.

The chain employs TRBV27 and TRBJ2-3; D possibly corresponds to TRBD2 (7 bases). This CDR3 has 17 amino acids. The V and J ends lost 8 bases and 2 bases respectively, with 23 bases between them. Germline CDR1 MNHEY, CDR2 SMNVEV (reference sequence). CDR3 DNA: TGTGCCAGCGGGAGGGGGGTCTCCCACTTTGCCACAGATACGCAGTATTTT. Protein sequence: CASGRGVSHFATDTQYF.

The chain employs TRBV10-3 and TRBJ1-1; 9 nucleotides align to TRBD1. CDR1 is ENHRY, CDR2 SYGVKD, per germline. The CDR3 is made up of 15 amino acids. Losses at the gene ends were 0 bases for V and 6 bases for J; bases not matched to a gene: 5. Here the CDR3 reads CAISESRGQGAEAFF. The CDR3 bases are TGTGCCATCAGTGAGTCTCGGGGACAGGGCGCTGAAGCTTTCTTT.

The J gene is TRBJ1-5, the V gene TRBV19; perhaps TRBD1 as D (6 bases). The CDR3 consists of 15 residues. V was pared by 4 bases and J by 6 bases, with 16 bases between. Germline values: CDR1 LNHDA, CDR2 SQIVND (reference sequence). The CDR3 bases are TGTGCCAGTAGTACGATACAGGGAGCCGGTCAGCCCCAGCATTTT. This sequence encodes CASSTIQGAGQPQHF.

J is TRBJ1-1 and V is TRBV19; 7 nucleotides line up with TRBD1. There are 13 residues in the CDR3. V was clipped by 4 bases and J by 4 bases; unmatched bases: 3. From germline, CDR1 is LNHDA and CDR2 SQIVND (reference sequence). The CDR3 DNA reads TGTGCCAGTAGTAGGGACAGTTCCACTGAAGCTTTCTTT. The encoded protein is CASSRDSSTEAFF. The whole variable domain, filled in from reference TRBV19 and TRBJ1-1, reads DGGITQSPKYLFRKEGQNVTLSCEQNLNHDAMYWYRQDPGQGLRLIYYSQIVNDFQKGDIAEGYSVSREKKESFPLTVTSAQKNPTAFYLCASSRDSSTEAFFGQGTRLTVV.

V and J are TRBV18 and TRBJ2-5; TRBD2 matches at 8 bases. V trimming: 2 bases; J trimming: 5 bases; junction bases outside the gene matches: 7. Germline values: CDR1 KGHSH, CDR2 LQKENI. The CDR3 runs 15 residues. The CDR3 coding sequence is TGTGCCAGCTCACCAGCAGGACTAGCCGGGGAGACCCAGTACTTC. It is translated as CASSPAGLAGETQYF.

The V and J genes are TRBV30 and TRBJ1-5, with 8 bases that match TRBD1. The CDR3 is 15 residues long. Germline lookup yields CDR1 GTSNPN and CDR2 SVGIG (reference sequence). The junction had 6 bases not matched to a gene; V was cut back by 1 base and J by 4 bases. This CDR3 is CAWSAGRGPNQPQHF. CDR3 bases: TGTGCCTGGAGTGCAGGCAGGGGGCCAAATCAGCCCCAGCATTTT.

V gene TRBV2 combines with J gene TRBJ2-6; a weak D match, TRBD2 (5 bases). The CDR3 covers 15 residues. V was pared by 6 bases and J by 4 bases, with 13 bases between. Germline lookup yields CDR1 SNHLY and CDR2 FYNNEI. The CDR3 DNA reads TGTGCCAGCAGGGACCCGGGGAGAGGGGCCAACGTCCTGACTTTC. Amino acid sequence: CASRDPGRGANVLTF.

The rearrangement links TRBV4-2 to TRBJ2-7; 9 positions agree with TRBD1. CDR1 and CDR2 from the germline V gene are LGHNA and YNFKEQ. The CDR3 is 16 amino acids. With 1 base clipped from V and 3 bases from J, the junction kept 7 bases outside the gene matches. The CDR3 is CASSQATGTGSYEQYF. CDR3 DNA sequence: TGTGCCAGCAGCCAAGCCACCGGGACAGGGAGCTACGAGCAGTACTTC.

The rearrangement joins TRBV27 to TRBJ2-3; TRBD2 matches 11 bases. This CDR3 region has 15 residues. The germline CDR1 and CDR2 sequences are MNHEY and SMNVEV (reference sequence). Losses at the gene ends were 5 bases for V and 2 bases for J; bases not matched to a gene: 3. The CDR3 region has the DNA TGTGCCAGCAGTCCGGGACTAGCGGACACAGATACGCAGTATTTT. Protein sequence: CASSPGLADTDTQYF.

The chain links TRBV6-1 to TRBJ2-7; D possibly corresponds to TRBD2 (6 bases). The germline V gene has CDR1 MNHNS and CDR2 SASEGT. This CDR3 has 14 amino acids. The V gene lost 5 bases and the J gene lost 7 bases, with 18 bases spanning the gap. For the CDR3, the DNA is TGTGCCAGCAGTACGGGAGCTTGGGTGCGGGAGCAGTACTTC. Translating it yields CASSTGAWVREQYF.

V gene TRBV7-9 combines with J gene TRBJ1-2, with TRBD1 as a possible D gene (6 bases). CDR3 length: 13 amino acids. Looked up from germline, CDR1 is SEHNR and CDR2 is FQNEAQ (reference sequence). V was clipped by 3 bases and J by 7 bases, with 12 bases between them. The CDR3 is CASSFNRVTGYTF. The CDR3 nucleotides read TGTGCCAGCAGCTTTAACAGGGTGACTGGCTACACCTTC.

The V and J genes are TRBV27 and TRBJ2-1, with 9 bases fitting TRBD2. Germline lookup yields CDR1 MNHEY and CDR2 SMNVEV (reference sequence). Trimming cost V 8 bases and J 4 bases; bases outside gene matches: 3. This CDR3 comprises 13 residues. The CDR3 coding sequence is TGTGCCAGCGCGGGAGGGGAGTACAATGAGCAGTTCTTC. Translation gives CASAGGEYNEQFF.

Here the CDR3 DNA reads TGTGCCAGCAGTCGGTTTCAGGTGACCGGGGAGCTGTTTTTT. It is translated as CASSRFQVTGELFF. The chain employs TRBV2 and TRBJ2-2; D gene ambiguous. The CDR3 extends over 14 amino acids. V lost 5 bases to trimming and J lost 5 bases, with 12 bases between them. The V gene's germline CDR1 is SNHLY and CDR2 FYNNEI. The variable domain in full, completed from reference TRBV2 and TRBJ2-2, reads EPEVTQTPSHQVTQMGQEVILRCVPISNHLYFYWYRQILGQKVEFLVSFYNNEISEKSEIFDDQFSVERPDGSNFTLKIRSTKLEDSAMYFCASSRFQVTGELFFGEGSRLTVL.

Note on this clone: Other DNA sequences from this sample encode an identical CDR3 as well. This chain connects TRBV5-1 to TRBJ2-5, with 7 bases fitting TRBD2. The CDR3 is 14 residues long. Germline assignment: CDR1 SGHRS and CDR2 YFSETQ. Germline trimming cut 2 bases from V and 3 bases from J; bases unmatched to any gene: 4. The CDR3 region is CASSFGLAEETQYF. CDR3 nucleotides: TGCGCCAGCAGCTTTGGGCTAGCGGAAGAGACCCAGTACTTC.